This T cell receptor beta chain was profiled in a study of T cell clonotyping in hematopoietic cell transplantation. The CDR3 spans 16 residues. Germline lookup yields CDR1 LNHDA and CDR2 SQIVND (reference sequence). The V and J ends lost 1 base and 0 bases respectively, with 13 bases between them. As regards this clone: What it recognizes is unknown.

General observations from the study: Cells were unsorted, so CD4 and CD8 contributions were not separated. After transplant, recipient diversity fell while pathologically expanded clonotypes grew through day 180. Broader posttransplant TCR repertoire diversity was predicted by graft donor and pretransplant recipient Inverse Simpson Index values.

Clones were read by immunoSEQ multiplex PCR, and TCRdb kept only the in-frame ones, dropping some. The sample gives about 10,000 clones, roughly 93% of which show up once; 4.5% to 6% is in the top ten. This clonotype originated in a male patient aged 50 or older who had an allogeneic stem cell transplant from a related donor, so T cells may come from the graft donor. Some clones in this sample may be carry-over from other donors' samples. This rearrangement joins TRBV19 to TRBJ2-7; D ambiguous. The sequenced sample was PBMCs, obtained 100 days after allogeneic stem cell transplant. The CDR3 region has the DNA TGTGCCAGTAGTATAGCCTCGCGTCAGAACTCCTACGAGCAGTACTTC. This codes for CASSIASRQNSYEQYF.